This T cell receptor (beta chain) derives from a study of blood T cells in healthy people across ages. The wider study: Template switching retrieved approximately one barcoded beta molecule for each two T cells. Findings and caveats of the study: Total diversity from one million sequenced T cells was likely underestimated.

CDR3 size: 12 residues. Germline V lookup: CDR1 SGDLS, CDR2 YYNGEE. Trimming took 4 bases from V and 5 from J, leaving 9 bases between them. This clonotype was detected many times. What it binds is unknown. Through a sample-barcoded 5' primer and a J-beta primer mix, a second PCR was run for roughly 7 to 12 cycles. TCRdb ran MiXCR on the 5' RACE reads and lists one entry per CDR3 protein. The sample lists about 640,000 distinct CDR3 sequences; about 30% were seen once. Sequencing used blood. This rearrangement joins TRBV9 to TRBJ2-5; D unclear. The clonotype was recovered from an elderly woman in good health. The CDR3 DNA is TGTGCCAGCAGCAGGAAATCGGAGACCCAGTACTTC. Residues: CASSRKSETQYF.